A single sample gave rise to the 12 T cell receptor beta chains below, sequenced in a study of beta chain features in type 1 diabetes. General study points: In all four CD4+ subsets, TCRB CDR3 length was significantly, moderately reduced in type 1 diabetes.

Expressed TCRB transcripts got sequenced, as all isolated RNA was reverse transcribed. Measured with immunoSEQ multiplex PCR; TCRdb has only the in-frame clones, and not every one. The sample consists of around 650,000 clones, 9.5% to 15% of them appearing once. These receptors are not linked to any known antigen. The sample consisted of naive CD4+ T cells from blood. Receptors were obtained from a young man with type 1 diabetes.

This chain joins TRBV28 and TRBJ1-2; no clear D. V was clipped by 2 bases and J by 3 bases, with 7 bases between them. The germline CDR1 and CDR2 sequences are MDHEN and SYDVKM. The CDR3 is made up of 13 amino acids. CDR3 sequence: CASSLKEYYGYTF. CDR3 sequence (DNA): TGTGCCAGCAGTTTAAAGGAATACTATGGCTACACCTTC.

The table lists this clone with a few counts. The genes are TRBV2 and TRBJ1-1, with D unclear. This CDR3 is 12 amino acids long. V was cut by 7 bases and J by 6 bases, with 12 bases left in between. In germline, CDR1 is SNHLY, CDR2 FYNNEI. CDR3 coding DNA: TGTGCCAGCATTGGGGTCAGTGCTGAAGCTTTCTTT. This gives the protein CASIGVSAEAFF.

This chain links TRBV19 with TRBJ2-7, with D possibly being TRBD2 (6 bases). Deletions cut 8 bases from V and 1 base from J, with 15 bases between. Germline loops: CDR1 LNHDA, CDR2 SQIVND (reference sequence). This CDR3 is 14 amino acids long. The CDR3 coding sequence is TGTGCCAGTTCCCGCCTCGGGAGTTCCTACGAGCAGTACTTC. Its protein is CASSRLGSSYEQYF.

The rearrangement links TRBV10-3 to TRBJ1-1; D ambiguous. CDR1 is ENHRY and CDR2 is SYGVKD in the germline V gene. The length of the CDR3 is 14 residues. The germline V and J ends were trimmed by 2 bases and 0 bases, with 7 bases remaining between them. The CDR3: CAISEGIVNTEAFF. The CDR3 bases are TGTGCCATCAGTGAGGGAATCGTGAACACTGAAGCTTTCTTT.

The chain joins TRBV25-1 to TRBJ2-7; tentative D call: TRBD1 (5 bases). Trimming left V 3 bases short and J 3 bases short, with 15 bases between. The CDR3 has 15 residues. CDR1 is MGHDK and CDR2 is SYGVNS in the germline V gene. The CDR3, as DNA: TGTGCCAGCAGTGACACAAGACAGCCTAGCTACGAGCAGTACTTC. Amino acid sequence: CASSDTRQPSYEQYF.

The chain recombines TRBV7-9 with TRBJ1-5, with D possibly being TRBD1 (5 bases). V lost 1 base and J 1 base, leaving 11 bases between the germline ends. Germline V gene lookup returns CDR1 SEHNR and CDR2 FQNEAQ (reference sequence). The CDR3 spans 16 residues. The CDR3 loop is CASSLGGVRSNQPQHF. CDR3 DNA: TGTGCCAGCAGCTTAGGGGGGGTAAGGAGCAATCAGCCCCAGCATTTT.

The sample holds a few counts of this clone. The chain is built from TRBV9 and TRBJ2-3, with no clear D. The germline CDR1 and CDR2 sequences are SGDLS and YYNGEE. The V end was cut by 1 base, the J end by 0 bases, with 21 bases between. The CDR3 consists of 19 residues. The CDR3 bases are TGTGCCAGCAGCGTAATGCCATGGGCATTGGGAACTAGCACAGATACGCAGTATTTT. This encodes CASSVMPWALGTSTDTQYF.

The chain joins TRBV7-6 to TRBJ2-3; D is unclear. V lost 5 bases, J lost 6 bases, and 18 bases lay in between. From germline, CDR1 is SGHVS and CDR2 FNYEAQ. This CDR3 spans 15 amino acids. The chain's CDR3 is CASSQTGPARDTQYF. As DNA, the CDR3 is TGTGCCAGCAGCCAGACCGGCCCCGCAAGGGATACGCAGTATTTT.

This chain uses TRBV9 with TRBJ1-2; D is unresolved. Trimming pared 0 bases from V and 7 bases from J, leaving 13 bases between. CDR1 and CDR2 (germline): SGDLS, YYNGEE. The CDR3 sequence is 14 residues long. The CDR3 DNA reads TGTGCCAGCAGCGTAGGAGTGGATCCTGGTGGCTACACCTTC. Encoded protein: CASSVGVDPGGYTF.

This clone was counted only a few times. The gene calls are TRBV5-6 and TRBJ2-1; D unresolved. Germline V lookup: CDR1 SGHDT, CDR2 YYEEEE. The CDR3 runs 11 residues. V was cut by 1 base and J by 10 bases, with 6 bases left in between. The CDR3: CASSLSREQFF. The CDR3 DNA reads TGTGCCAGCAGCTTGAGTAGGGAGCAGTTCTTC.

This chain connects TRBV4-3 to TRBJ1-2; 9 bases are a match to TRBD1. The CDR3 contains 16 residues. The V gene end was trimmed by 3 bases and the J gene end by 0 bases; junction bases not matched to a gene: 5. Germline values: CDR1 LGHNA, CDR2 YSLEER. The CDR3 is CASSQDRGLANYGYTF. CDR3 DNA sequence: TGCGCCAGCAGCCAGGACAGGGGACTAGCTAACTATGGCTACACCTTC.

The CDR3 region is CASSGTRYEQYF. Here the CDR3 DNA reads TGTGCCAGCTCCGGTACCCGATACGAGCAGTACTTC. This rearrangement joins TRBV7-2 to TRBJ2-7; D not certain. Germline V lookup: CDR1 SGHTA, CDR2 FQGNSA. V dropped 8 bases and J dropped 4 bases, with 12 bases sitting between them. CDR3 size: 12 residues. The variable domain in full, completed from reference TRBV7-2 and TRBJ2-7, reads GAGVSQSPSNKVTEKGKDVELRCDPISGHTALYWYRQSLGQGLEFLIYFQGNSAPDKSGLPSDRFSAERTGGSVSTLTIQRTQQEDSAVYLCASSGTRYEQYFGPGTRLTVT.